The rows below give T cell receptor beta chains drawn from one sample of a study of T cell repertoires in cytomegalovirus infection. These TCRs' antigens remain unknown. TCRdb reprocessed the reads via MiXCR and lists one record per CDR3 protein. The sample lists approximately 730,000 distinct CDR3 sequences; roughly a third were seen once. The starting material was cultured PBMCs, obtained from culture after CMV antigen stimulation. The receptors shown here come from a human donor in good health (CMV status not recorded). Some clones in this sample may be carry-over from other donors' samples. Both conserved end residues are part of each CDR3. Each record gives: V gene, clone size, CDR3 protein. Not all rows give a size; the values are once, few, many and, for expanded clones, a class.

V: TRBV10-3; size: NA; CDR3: CACGASGDQETQYF
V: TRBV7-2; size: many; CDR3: CASSLASVYANEQFF
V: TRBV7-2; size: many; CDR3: CASSLADANNEQFF
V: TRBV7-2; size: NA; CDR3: CASGLQRYQPQHF
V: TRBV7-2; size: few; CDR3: CASRHWGVNTEAFF
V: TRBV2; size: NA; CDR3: CASSDLGSEAFF
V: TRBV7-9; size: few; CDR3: CASSLGTAEETQYF
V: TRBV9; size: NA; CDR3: CASSPNPSGRDFGEQFF
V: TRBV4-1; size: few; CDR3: CASSHPSGTYEQYF
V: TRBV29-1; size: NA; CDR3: CSVVRDLGNEQFF
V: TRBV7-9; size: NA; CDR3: CASSSHRGPGFGNTIYF
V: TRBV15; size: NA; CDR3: CATSSTGTGSNNSPLHF
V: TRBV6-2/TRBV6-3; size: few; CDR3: CASSLRGLSREQFF
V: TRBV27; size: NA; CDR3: CASRALTGYEQYF
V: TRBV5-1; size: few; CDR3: CASSPGQGINTDTQYF
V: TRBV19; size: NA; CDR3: CASSIVVGLLNTEAFF
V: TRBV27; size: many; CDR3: CASAPLYSPEGEQYF
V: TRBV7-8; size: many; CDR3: CASSFLAGDLVEQFF
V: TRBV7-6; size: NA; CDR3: CASSLPYDEQFF
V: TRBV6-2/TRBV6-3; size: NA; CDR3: CASSPPLARGGNEQFF
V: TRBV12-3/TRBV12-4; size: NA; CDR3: CASSFSSDIQYF
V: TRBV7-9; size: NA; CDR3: CASSPWTISTDTQYF
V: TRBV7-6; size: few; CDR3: CASSLAGSLGEQYF
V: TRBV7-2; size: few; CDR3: CASSFRDTSYNEQFF